The 10 T cell receptor beta chains below were found in one sample sequenced in a study of response to subunit inactivated influenza vaccine. TCRdb processed the RT-PCR reads anew with MiXCR; each CDR3 protein has one entry. The sample consists of 530,000 or so distinct CDR3 sequences, approximately 10% of them appearing once. The sample in question was PBMCs from blood, obtained on the day of vaccination. These receptors were collected from a man in his fifties who received an inactivated influenza vaccine.

Only a few counts were recorded for this clonotype. The chain recombines TRBV5-1 with TRBJ1-3; a possible D gene is TRBD1 (5 bases). V was cut by 0 bases and J by 0 bases, with 10 bases left in between. CDR1 is SGHRS, CDR2 YFSETQ, per germline. The CDR3 totals 16 residues. The CDR3 reads CASSLADSRSGNTIYF. In DNA form, the CDR3 reads TGCGCCAGCAGCTTGGCCGACAGCCGCTCTGGAAACACCATATATTTT. Filled out from reference TRBV5-1 and TRBJ1-3, the complete variable domain reads KAGVTQTPRYLIKTRGQQVTLSCSPISGHRSVSWYQQTPGQGLQFLFEYFSETQRNKGNFPGRFSGRQFSNSRSEMNVSTLELGDSALYLCASSLADSRSGNTIYFGEGSWLTVV.

This clonotype was found many times. V is TRBV10-3 and J is TRBJ2-2; TRBD1 or TRBD2 may be the D gene (5 bases each). The ends were cut back, 7 bases at V and 5 bases at J, with 17 bases in the middle. This CDR3 is 15 amino acids long. Germline values: CDR1 ENHRY, CDR2 SYGVKD. This chain's CDR3 is CAITAWAGRTGELFF. The CDR3 DNA follows: TGTGCCATCACCGCCTGGGCAGGGAGAACCGGGGAGCTGTTTTTT.

The chain couples TRBV9 to TRBJ1-2, with a possible D match to TRBD1 (5 bases). This CDR3 comprises 14 residues. Trimming took 3 bases from V and 4 from J, leaving 13 bases between them. Germline V gives CDR1 SGDLS, CDR2 YYNGEE. CDR3 amino acids: CASSGGAEFYGYTF. The CDR3 DNA follows: TGTGCCAGCAGCGGCGGGGCGGAATTCTATGGCTACACCTTC.

The sample holds a few counts of this clonotype. The V gene is TRBV24-1, the J gene TRBJ2-5, with D perhaps being TRBD1 or TRBD2 (5 bases each). V was cut by 1 base and J by 4 bases, with 9 bases left in between. This CDR3 region has 14 residues. The germline V gene encodes CDR1 KGHDR and CDR2 SFDVKD. The CDR3 nucleotides read TGTGCCACCAGTGATTTCGGGGACGGAGAGACCCAGTACTTC. Translated: CATSDFGDGETQYF.

This clonotype was seen many times. The junction does not match germline at one end; this may be a read error. J is TRBJ2-7 and V is TRBV7-9; D remains unclear. Per the germline V gene, CDR1 is SEHNR and CDR2 is FQNEAQ (reference sequence). The CDR3 spans 12 residues. CDR3 protein: CASSLVGREQYF. CDR3 bases: TGTGCCAGCAGTTTAGTGGGTCGCGAGCAGTACTTC.

The V gene is TRBV5-4, the J gene TRBJ2-3; 13 bases agree with TRBD2. Per germline, CDR1 SGHNT and CDR2 YYREEE (reference sequence). V shed 2 bases and J 4 bases; nucleotides not matched to a gene: 10. The CDR3 has 18 amino acids. The CDR3: CASSLGLAGVGVSDTQYF. CDR3 bases: TGTGCCAGCAGCTTAGGACTAGCGGGGGTGGGGGTCTCAGATACGCAGTATTTT.

This clonotype was seen at least ten times. For the CDR3, the DNA is TGTGCCATCAGTGAGTCCAGGGTTGCTGGAAACACCATATATTTT. Protein sequence: CAISESRVAGNTIYF. The chain combines TRBV10-3 with TRBJ1-3, with TRBD1 as a possible D gene (5 bases). From germline, CDR1 is ENHRY and CDR2 SYGVKD. The CDR3 totals 15 residues. The V gene lost 0 bases and the J gene lost 2 bases, with 8 bases spanning the gap.

This chain links TRBV20-1 with TRBJ2-7; D is uncertain. The CDR3 extends over 12 amino acids. Between the trimmed V and J ends, which lost 5 bases and 3 bases, there was a span of 11 bases. The germline CDR1 and CDR2 sequences are DFQATT and SNEGSKA (reference sequence). In nucleotides, the CDR3 is TGCAGTGCTGACGACAAAGACTACGAGCAGTACTTC. It codes for CSADDKDYEQYF.

This clonotype came up many times. V gene TRBV10-3 combines with J gene TRBJ2-6, with 8 bases identical to TRBD1. CDR1 and CDR2 (germline): ENHRY, SYGVKD. The CDR3 consists of 15 residues. The ends lost 9 bases at V and 0 bases at J; junction bases unmatched: 4. The CDR3 region has the DNA TGTGCCATATGGGACAGGAACTCTGGGGCCAACGTCCTGACTTTC. This translates into CAIWDRNSGANVLTF.

This clonotype was found a few times. The chain has TRBV15 and TRBJ1-4; weak D call: TRBD1 (5 bases). The CDR3 runs 14 residues. V was cut by 0 bases and J by 7 bases, with 9 bases left in between. Germline V CDR1 and CDR2: LNHNV, YYDKDF (reference sequence). The CDR3: CATSREGGTEKLFF. In DNA, the CDR3 is TGTGCCACCAGCAGAGAGGGGGGGACTGAAAAACTGTTTTTT.